Sequencing of this T cell receptor (beta chain) was carried out in a study of T cell repertoires in cytomegalovirus infection. Study context: CMV epitopes, recently identified HLA-C-restricted and well-studied HLA-B-restricted, were used. Indications of both CMV infection and matching HLA type were provided by public TCR beta signatures.

This clonotype was seen a handful of times. As yet, its antigen is unknown. Per germline, CDR1 LGHNT and CDR2 FRNRAP. V shed 7 bases and J shed 12 bases, with 10 bases lying between them. The CDR3 runs 10 residues. Study conclusions and caveats: CMV-specific HLA-C-restricted TCR beta clonotypes dominated the ex vivo response. Identification of carriers of CMV plus the relevant HLA was performed using cumulative public TCR beta family frequency.

Using its own MiXCR run on the reads, TCRdb lists one record per CDR3 protein. The sample gives about 570,000 distinct CDR3 sequences, 40% of which show up once; 48% is in the top ten. Sequenced material: cultured PBMCs, taken from culture after CMV antigen stimulation. The source of this sequence is a human donor in good health (CMV status not recorded). Some clones in this sample may be carry-over from other donors' samples. The V and J genes are TRBV12-5 and TRBJ2-1, with D perhaps assigned TRBD1 or TRBD2 (5 bases each). CDR3 in DNA: TGTGCTAGTGCCAATGGGGGGCAGTTCTTC. Protein sequence: CASANGGQFF. The full variable domain, completed using reference TRBV12-5 and TRBJ2-1, is DARVTQTPRHKVTEMGQEVTMRCQPILGHNTVFWYRQTMMQGLELLAYFRNRAPLDDSGMPKDRFSAEMPDATLATLKIQPSEPRDSAVYFCASANGGQFFGPGTRLTVL.